This is a list of T cell receptor beta chains from one sample in a study of T cell responses to AZD1222 COVID-19 vaccine. TCRdb keeps only in-frame clones here, not all; method: immunoSEQ multiplex PCR. The data contain about 120,000 clones, around 87% of them singletons. The sequences come from peripheral blood, collected 28 days after the second AZD1222 dose. The receptors were sampled from an adult who received the AZD1222 COVID-19 vaccine. The CDR3 runs from the conserved cysteine through the conserved F or W. The order of the fields is J gene, D gene, V gene, clone size, CDR3 DNA, CDR3 protein. A D gene is named only where the DNA matches it firmly. A row's size may be missing; if present it is once, few, many or a size class.

J: TRBJ1-4
D: -
V: TRBV20-1
size: -
DNA: TGCAGTGCTAGTCGGCAGGCGGACGATGAAAAACTGTTTTTT
CDR3: CSASRQADDEKLFF

J: TRBJ1-2
D: -
V: TRBV19
size: -
DNA: TGTGCCAGTAGTATCTTTCCACAGGCTACGAGGGGCTACACCTTC
CDR3: CASSIFPQATRGYTF

J: TRBJ1-2
D: TRBD1
V: TRBV7-9
size: -
DNA: TGTGCCAGCAGCTTTAATTGGGCAGGGGGCTATGGCTACACCTTC
CDR3: CASSFNWAGGYGYTF

J: TRBJ2-7
D: TRBD2
V: TRBV19
size: once
DNA: TGTGCCAGTTCCAAAGCGGGGGGGGCCCGCTACGAGCAGTACTTC
CDR3: CASSKAGGARYEQYF

J: TRBJ1-2
D: -
V: TRBV12-3/TRBV12-4
size: -
DNA: TGTGCCAGCAGTTTGGGGCAGGGTCTGGGCTACACCTTC
CDR3: CASSLGQGLGYTF

J: TRBJ1-4
D: -
V: TRBV6-5
size: -
DNA: TGTGCCAGCAGGACGGACAGTTTCTCCGGTGAAAAACTGTTTTTT
CDR3: CASRTDSFSGEKLFF

J: TRBJ1-1
D: -
V: TRBV14
size: -
DNA: TGTGCCACCTCGGGGGGAAGGACTGAAGCTTTCTTT
CDR3: CATSGGRTEAFF

J: TRBJ2-2
D: TRBD1
V: TRBV6-5
size: -
DNA: TGTGCCAGCAAAAAACAGGGGGCCGAAACCGGGGAGCTGTTTTTT
CDR3: CASKKQGAETGELFF

J: TRBJ1-6
D: -
V: TRBV10-3
size: -
DNA: TGTGCCATCAGGGAGCCCCATTCACCCCTCCACTTT
CDR3: CAIREPHSPLHF

J: TRBJ2-3
D: -
V: TRBV14
size: -
DNA: TGTGCCAGCAGCCAAGATCTGATTCTAGATACGCAGTATTTT
CDR3: CASSQDLILDTQYF

J: TRBJ1-5
D: -
V: TRBV4-2
size: -
DNA: TGTGCCAGCAGCCAAACAGTGGATCAGCCCCAGCATTTT
CDR3: CASSQTVDQPQHF

J: TRBJ2-3
D: -
V: TRBV3-1/TRBV3-2
size: -
DNA: TGTGCCAGCAGCCAAGGGTTAGGGGTCGGCACAGATACGCAGTATTTT
CDR3: CASSQGLGVGTDTQYF

J: TRBJ1-6
D: -
V: TRBV5-5
size: -
DNA: TGTGCCAGCAGCCTCACAGGCGGAAATTCACCCCTCCACTTT
CDR3: CASSLTGGNSPLHF

J: TRBJ1-4
D: TRBD1
V: TRBV30
size: -
DNA: TGTGCCTGGTCTCCAGACAGGGTAGGGGAAAAACTGTTTTTT
CDR3: CAWSPDRVGEKLFF

J: TRBJ1-1
D: TRBD1
V: TRBV4-2
size: -
DNA: TGTGCCAGCAGCCAACCCGGACAGGGGGCTGGGACTGAAGCTTTCTTT
CDR3: CASSQPGQGAGTEAFF

J: TRBJ1-1
D: -
V: TRBV7-9
size: -
DNA: TGTGCCAGCAGCTTGAGCTACCAGGTGAACACTGAAGCTTTCTTT
CDR3: CASSLSYQVNTEAFF

J: TRBJ2-5
D: TRBD2
V: TRBV6-2/TRBV6-3
size: -
DNA: TGTGCCAGCAGTTCCCAGCGGGGGGGCTATGAGACCCAGTACTTC
CDR3: CASSSQRGGYETQYF

J: TRBJ2-7
D: -
V: TRBV28
size: -
DNA: TGTGCCAGCAGTTTGAGATACGAGCAGTACTTC
CDR3: CASSLRYEQYF

J: TRBJ2-2
D: -
V: TRBV2
size: -
DNA: TGTGCCAGCAGGATACAGGCGAACACCGGGGAGCTGTTTTTT
CDR3: CASRIQANTGELFF

J: TRBJ1-1
D: -
V: TRBV5-1
size: few
DNA: TGCGCCAGCACCCGGGGGACGGAGAACACTGAAGCTTTCTTT
CDR3: CASTRGTENTEAFF

J: TRBJ1-5
D: -
V: TRBV6-5
size: -
DNA: TGTGCCAGCGGGAATCTCGATAGCAATCAGCCCCAGCATTTT
CDR3: CASGNLDSNQPQHF

J: TRBJ2-2
D: -
V: TRBV3-1/TRBV3-2
size: -
DNA: TGTGCCAGCAGCCAAGATCGGTTCAGATCGAACACCGGGGAGCTGTTTTTT
CDR3: CASSQDRFRSNTGELFF

J: TRBJ1-3
D: TRBD1
V: TRBV28
size: -
DNA: TGTGCCAGCAGGCAGGACAGGGGATTTAACACCATATATTTT
CDR3: CASRQDRGFNTIYF

J: TRBJ1-2
D: -
V: TRBV5-5
size: once
DNA: TGTGCCAGCAGCTTAGCCGGACAGCAATATGGCTACACCTTC
CDR3: CASSLAGQQYGYTF